The clone carrying this T cell receptor beta chain was recorded a few times. Its cognate antigen is unknown. The library targeted TCRbeta and was prepared with unique molecular identifiers. TCRdb processed the PCR reads anew with MiXCR; each CDR3 protein has one entry. The repertoire holds 500,000 to 750,000 distinct CDR3 sequences, with 10% to 15% as singletons. This sample is drawn from a study of T-cell reconstitution after alpha-beta-depleted transplantation in children. Germline values: CDR1 LGHDT, CDR2 YNNKEL (reference sequence). The CDR3 extends over 16 amino acids. The V and J ends lost 4 bases and 1 base, in that order; junction bases with no gene match: 10. General study results and limits: After transplant, high TCRbeta diversity at day 60 in some patients arose from surviving recipient T cells and thymic progenitors. T-cell numbers and diversity, one year after transplant, stemmed largely from T cells that were newly produced. Where alpha-beta T cells came from about two months after transplant was reportedly several hundred expanded graft clones.

The chain carries TRBV3-1 and TRBJ2-7; 7 bases match TRBD1. This TCR was sampled from a male patient younger than 18 who had a stem cell transplant for acute myeloid leukemia, so the T cells may come from the graft donor. The sample in question was PBMCs, mostly from graft donor cells, obtained 360 days after TCRalphabeta/CD19-depleted stem cell transplant. CDR3 coding DNA: TGTGCCAGCAGCCGAGGGACAGCTCCACGATCCTACGAGCAGTACTTC. This translates into CASSRGTAPRSYEQYF.